The sequence of this TCR beta chain was determined in a study of control samples from healthy donors and cancer patients. The germline CDR1 and CDR2 sequences are SEHNR and FQNEAQ (reference sequence). Trimming took 3 bases from V and 1 from J, leaving 4 bases between them. CDR3 size: 13 residues. Sequenced by immunoSEQ multiplex PCR; TCRdb stores in-frame clones only, minus some. This repertoire shows approximately 97,000 clones, around 90% found once; its top ten account for approximately 3%. Sequencing was carried out using blood. The chain joins TRBV7-9 to TRBJ1-3; no reliable D call. The receptor was isolated from a human donor in good health. The donor label of this sample is uncertain. The CDR3 DNA reads TGTGCCAGCAGCTTTGTATCTGGAAACACCATATATTTT. Translated: CASSFVSGNTIYF.